The 24 T cell receptor beta chains given below trace back to one sample, sequenced in a study of cytomegalovirus exposure and HLA in healthy donors. Both 60 Vbeta primers and 13 Jbeta primers went into the PCR. The method was immunoSEQ multiplex PCR; TCRdb's version includes in-frame clones alone and lacks a portion of them. The sample has about 140,000 clones, 60% to 80% seen once; the top ten hold 4.5% to 6.5%. The sequenced material came from PBMCs. These receptors came from a male donor in good health and CMV-seronegative.

The V gene is TRBV10-3, the J gene TRBJ1-1; 8 bases agree with TRBD1. The V gene's germline CDR1 is ENHRY and CDR2 SYGVKD. Losses at the gene ends were 5 bases for V and 3 bases for J; bases not matched to a gene: 5. The CDR3 has 14 amino acids. In nucleotides, the CDR3 is TGTGCCATCAGTCCAGGGGGCGCGGACACTGAAGCTTTCTTT. Residues: CAISPGGADTEAFF.

The CDR3 loop is CASSPLSPRNSPLHF. DNA of the CDR3: TGTGCCAGCAGTCCCCTGTCCCCGAGAAATTCACCCCTCCACTTT. The rearrangement links TRBV6-5 to TRBJ1-6; D is unclear. V lost 5 bases to trimming and J lost 7 bases, with 15 bases between them. Germline V CDR1 and CDR2: MNHEY, SVGAGI. CDR3 length: 15 residues.

The V gene is TRBV9, the J gene TRBJ2-1; 7 nucleotides match TRBD1. The germline V gene has CDR1 SGDLS and CDR2 YYNGEE. This CDR3 is 16 amino acids long. The V and J ends lost 3 bases and 0 bases, in that order; junction bases with no gene match: 6. The CDR3 sequence is CASSDEGASSYNEQFF. The CDR3 DNA reads TGTGCCAGCAGCGACGAGGGGGCTAGCTCCTACAATGAGCAGTTCTTC.

The V call is TRBV2, the J call TRBJ1-3; D ambiguous. Germline V lookup: CDR1 SNHLY, CDR2 FYNNEI. This CDR3 spans 13 amino acids. Trimming took 8 bases from V and 4 from J, leaving 12 bases between them. CDR3 amino acids: CASHLKQGNTIYF. The CDR3 region has the DNA TGTGCCAGCCACCTGAAACAGGGAAACACCATATATTTT.

CDR3 protein: CASSSGLASDTQYF. The CDR3, as DNA: TGTGCCAGCAGCTCCGGACTAGCCTCAGATACGCAGTATTTT. The chain is built from TRBV2 and TRBJ2-3, with 8 positions matching TRBD2. CDR1 is SNHLY, CDR2 FYNNEI, per germline. J was trimmed by 4 bases and V by 6 bases; bases with no gene match: 6. The CDR3 loop spans 14 amino acids.

The chain couples TRBV2 to TRBJ2-7, with a weak D call TRBD2 (6 bases). Germline V lookup: CDR1 SNHLY, CDR2 FYNNEI. The CDR3 contains 13 residues. V was clipped by 4 bases and J by 6 bases, with 13 bases between them. The CDR3 loop is CASSVWDGGEQYF. CDR3 in DNA: TGTGCCAGCAGTGTTTGGGACGGGGGCGAGCAGTACTTC.

The J gene is TRBJ2-3, the V gene TRBV5-5; 8 bases line up with TRBD2. The CDR3 sequence is 14 residues long. Trimming cost V 5 bases and J 2 bases; bases outside gene matches: 4. Germline V gene data show CDR1 as SGHKS and CDR2 as YYEKEE (reference sequence). The CDR3 DNA is TGTGCCAGCAGTCGCGGGGGGAACACAGATACGCAGTATTTT. Encoded protein: CASSRGGNTDTQYF.

The chain combines TRBV7-8 with TRBJ2-3; D is perhaps TRBD1 (5 bases). CDR1 SGHVS and CDR2 FQNEAQ come from the germline V gene. The CDR3 is made up of 12 amino acids. V lost 3 bases and J lost 8, with 9 bases in between. CDR3 in DNA: TGTGCCAGCAGCTTCTGGGGCGGTACGCAGTATTTT. Its translation is CASSFWGGTQYF. The full variable domain, completed using reference TRBV7-8 and TRBJ2-3, is GAGVSQSPRYKVAKRGQDVALRCDPISGHVSLFWYQQALGQGPEFLTYFQNEAQLDKSGLPSDRFFAERPEGSVSTLKIQRTQQEDSAVYLCASSFWGGTQYFGPGTRLTVL.

This clone was observed a few times. This chain links TRBV6-5 with TRBJ2-5; unclear D gene. This CDR3 is 10 amino acids long. Trimming pared 0 bases from V and 13 bases from J, leaving 6 bases between. Germline V gene sequence: CDR1 MNHEY, CDR2 SVGAGI. The CDR3 spells CASSYSPRYF. The CDR3 region has the DNA TGTGCCAGCAGTTACTCTCCGAGGTACTTC.

The CDR3 DNA reads as TGTGCCAGCAGCTCAGGTGTTAGCGGGGGGCAAGAGACCCAGTACTTC. It translates to CASSSGVSGGQETQYF. This rearrangement joins TRBV7-2 to TRBJ2-5; 10 bases agree with TRBD2. The CDR3 loop spans 16 amino acids. V lost 4 bases, J lost 2 bases, and 7 bases stayed unmatched. CDR1 and CDR2 (germline): SGHTA, FQGNSA.

This chain uses TRBV7-8 with TRBJ2-1, with TRBD2 matching over 8 bases. CDR3 size: 12 residues. Germline CDR1 and CDR2: SGHVS and FQNEAQ. V lost 1 base and J lost 10; bases outside the gene matches: 0. In DNA, the CDR3 is TGTGCCAGCAGCTTAGGCGGGGGGGAGCAGTTCTTC. Its protein is CASSLGGGEQFF.

The rearrangement uses TRBV7-6 and TRBJ2-1, with 10 bases aligning to TRBD2. In germline, CDR1 is SGHVS, CDR2 FNYEAQ. The J segment lost 1 base and the V segment lost 5 bases, leaving 2 bases of the junction unmatched. This CDR3 contains 15 residues. The CDR3 region is CASSPTSGSYNEQFF. The CDR3 DNA reads as TGTGCCAGCAGCCCGACTAGCGGGTCCTACAATGAGCAGTTCTTC.

The CDR3 DNA is TGCGCCAGCAGCTTTGGAGAGTATGGCTACACCTTC. Amino acid sequence: CASSFGEYGYTF. This chain connects TRBV5-1 to TRBJ1-2; D unclear. The germline V gene has CDR1 SGHRS and CDR2 YFSETQ. Trimming removed 2 bases at V and 5 bases at J, with 7 bases between. CDR3 length: 12 residues.

V and J are TRBV18 and TRBJ1-3; TRBD1 matches 8 bases. The J segment lost 1 base and the V segment lost 3 bases, leaving 8 bases of the junction unmatched. Germline CDR1 and CDR2: KGHSH and LQKENI. The CDR3 consists of 17 residues. The CDR3 nucleotides read TGTGCCAGCTCACCCAACCCGGACAGGGTATCTGGAAACACCATATATTTT. Its protein product is CASSPNPDRVSGNTIYF.

The chain uses TRBV6-1 and TRBJ2-5; 10 positions match TRBD2. The germline CDR1 and CDR2 sequences are MNHNS and SASEGT. The CDR3 runs to 15 residues. V trimming: 5 bases; J trimming: 1 base; junction bases outside the gene matches: 4. The CDR3 here is CASSTWTSGQETQYF. CDR3 DNA: TGTGCCAGCAGTACCTGGACTAGCGGCCAAGAGACCCAGTACTTC.

The V gene is TRBV5-6, the J gene TRBJ1-1; D might be TRBD1 (5 bases). CDR1 is SGHDT, CDR2 YYEEEE, per germline. The CDR3 loop spans 14 amino acids. Trimming left V 1 base short and J 1 base short, with 8 bases between. In DNA form, the CDR3 reads TGTGCCAGCAGCTTGAGGGGATGGAACACTGAAGCTTTCTTT. Residues: CASSLRGWNTEAFF.

The chain couples TRBV7-2 to TRBJ2-5; tentative D call: TRBD1 (7 bases). The assigned J gene may be wrong: the sequence end matches TRBJ2-7 better. The length of the CDR3 is 15 residues. Germline-derived CDR1 and CDR2 are SGHTA and FQGNSA. This chain's CDR3 is CASSPAGTVTYEQYF. The CDR3 DNA reads TGTGCCAGCAGCCCCGCGGGGACAGTTACCTACGAGCAGTACTTC.

This sequence joins TRBV5-1 and TRBJ1-2; D is uncertain. Trimming took 0 bases from V and 9 from J, leaving 12 bases between them. CDR3 length: 13 residues. In germline, CDR1 is SGHRS, CDR2 YFSETQ. CDR3: CASSLGGPGSYTF. Written as DNA, the CDR3 is TGCGCCAGCAGCTTGGGAGGTCCGGGGAGCTACACCTTC.

The genes are TRBV19 and TRBJ2-3; D is possibly TRBD1 (6 bases). Germline assignment: CDR1 LNHDA and CDR2 SQIVND (reference sequence). CDR3 length: 16 residues. The ends were cut back, 5 bases at V and 2 bases at J, with 17 bases in the middle. CDR3 coding DNA: TGTGCCAGTAGTGCTCGGGACATCTCAATCACAGATACGCAGTATTTT. Translating gives CASSARDISITDTQYF.

This chain joins TRBV9 and TRBJ2-1; 8 positions match TRBD2. CDR1 is SGDLS and CDR2 is YYNGEE in the germline V gene. After removal of 3 bases from V and 4 bases from J, the junction contained 9 bases not matched to a gene. The CDR3 covers 16 residues. CDR3 DNA sequence: TGTGCCAGCAGCGCTTACGCGGGGGGCCTTTACAATGAGCAGTTCTTC. Translating it yields CASSAYAGGLYNEQFF.

This clone has a handful of counts. This sequence joins TRBV7-8 and TRBJ2-4; D is undetermined. Trimming left V 7 bases short and J 15 bases short, with 19 bases between. In germline, CDR1 is SGHVS, CDR2 FQNEAQ. The CDR3 covers 12 residues. The CDR3, as DNA: TGTGCCAGCACCCCATCGCTAGACCTTCTGTACTTC. Its protein is CASTPSLDLLYF.

V and J are TRBV4-3 and TRBJ1-4; weak D call: TRBD1 (5 bases). V lost 0 bases and J 4 bases, leaving 9 bases between the germline ends. There are 15 residues in the CDR3. CDR1 is LGHNA and CDR2 is YSLEER in the germline V gene. CDR3 sequence reads: CASSQDGGVNEKLFF. In nucleotides, the CDR3 is TGCGCCAGCAGCCAAGATGGGGGGGTTAATGAAAAACTGTTTTTT.

The chain carries TRBV7-9 and TRBJ1-1, with 9 bases that match TRBD1. From germline, CDR1 is SEHNR and CDR2 FQNEAQ (reference sequence). There are 14 residues in the CDR3. The J segment lost 5 bases and the V segment lost 3 bases, leaving 4 bases of the junction unmatched. CDR3 amino acids: CASSFQQGATEAFF. DNA for the CDR3: TGTGCCAGCAGCTTCCAACAGGGGGCGACTGAAGCTTTCTTT.

The genes are TRBV6-1 and TRBJ1-5; no clear D. Trimming took off 8 bases at V and 1 base at J, with 15 bases between the two ends. This CDR3 has 15 amino acids. Germline V gene sequence: CDR1 MNHNS, CDR2 SASEGT. This chain's CDR3 is CASGSVLLSNQPQHF. For the CDR3, the DNA is TGTGCCAGCGGGAGTGTTCTACTGAGCAATCAGCCCCAGCATTTT.